The 2 T cell receptor beta chains listed next were all sequenced from one sample in a study of long-term antiretroviral therapy in people with HIV. Sequencing used immunoSEQ v3.0 at survey level. The data were produced by immunoSEQ multiplex PCR, yet TCRdb's version contains in-frame clones alone and is incomplete. This sample has tens of thousands of clones, with 85% found just once. The sequencing here drew on unsorted PBMCs, taken about 3.5 years after starting antiretroviral therapy. These receptors were obtained from a man between 18 and 35 years old with HIV.

The chain couples TRBV4-1 to TRBJ2-1; 7 bases match TRBD1. Germline V gene lookup returns CDR1 MGHRA and CDR2 YSYEKL. V lost 4 bases to trimming and J lost 5 bases; unmatched junction nucleotides: 5. The CDR3 has 14 amino acids. The CDR3 bases are TGCGCCAGCAGCCTCCGGGACAGAGACAATGAGCAGTTCTTC. Its protein product is CASSLRDRDNEQFF.

The genes are TRBV4-1 and TRBJ2-5; possibly TRBD1 or TRBD2 for D (6 bases each). V gave up 10 bases and J gave up 0 bases, with 36 bases separating them. The CDR3 length is 21 residues. Germline assignment: CDR1 MGHRA and CDR2 YSYEKL. The CDR3 is CATMALTVPGLGGRDQETQYF. The CDR3 DNA reads as TGCGCCACAATGGCCCTCACGGTTCCGGGGCTCGGGGGCCGTGACCAAGAGACCCAGTACTTC.